This TCR beta chain comes out of a study of cytomegalovirus exposure and HLA in healthy donors. Across the study: Prior work identified around 110 million unique TCR beta sequences in some 200 million T cells. Early release data held 75 million to 100 million unique TCRs from HLA-typed donors. When 350 to 500 donors were genotyped, roughly 80% of them were found to fall in the Caucasian-associated ancestry cluster.

The CDR3 length is 14 residues. V lost 2 bases to trimming and J lost 2 bases, with 10 bases between them. Germline lookup yields CDR1 LNHDA and CDR2 SQIVND (reference sequence). In the PCR, 60 Vbeta and 13 Jbeta primers were used. This table comes from immunoSEQ multiplex PCR, and its TCRdb copy is limited to in-frame clones, with some not included. The sample holds 140,000 or so clones, 75% to 85% seen once. V and J are TRBV19 and TRBJ2-7; D perhaps matches TRBD1 (5 bases). This TCR was recovered from a man aged 35-49 years in good health and CMV-seronegative. The sample was PBMCs. The CDR3 region is CASSIRGSAYEQYF. The CDR3 bases are TGTGCCAGTAGTATAAGGGGCTCTGCCTACGAGCAGTACTTC.